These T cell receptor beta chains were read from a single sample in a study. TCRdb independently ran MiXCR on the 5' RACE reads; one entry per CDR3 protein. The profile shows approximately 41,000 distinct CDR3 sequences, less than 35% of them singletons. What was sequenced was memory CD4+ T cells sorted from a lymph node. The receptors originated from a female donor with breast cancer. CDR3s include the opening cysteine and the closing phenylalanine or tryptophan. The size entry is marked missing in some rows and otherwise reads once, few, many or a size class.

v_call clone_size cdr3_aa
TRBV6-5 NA CADSGDRGGNQPQHF
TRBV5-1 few CASSLDTAGAIYEQYF
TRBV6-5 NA CASTNQGVGYNEQFF
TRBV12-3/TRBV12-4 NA CASRKPNEQFF
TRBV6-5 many CASAGRGEKLFF
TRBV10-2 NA CASSESGLAGETQYF
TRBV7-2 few CASSSTSGGPIQYF
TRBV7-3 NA CASSLGTGHTEAFF
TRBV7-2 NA CASGVYSTDTQYF
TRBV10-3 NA CAIRDYYNEQFF
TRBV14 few CASSQLPGGSSYNSPLHF
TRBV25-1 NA CASSESGPGYEQYF
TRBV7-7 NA CASSLGDRVQETQYF
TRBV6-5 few CASSDRAYSNQPQHF
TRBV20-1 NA CSASSGRYIEDEQFF